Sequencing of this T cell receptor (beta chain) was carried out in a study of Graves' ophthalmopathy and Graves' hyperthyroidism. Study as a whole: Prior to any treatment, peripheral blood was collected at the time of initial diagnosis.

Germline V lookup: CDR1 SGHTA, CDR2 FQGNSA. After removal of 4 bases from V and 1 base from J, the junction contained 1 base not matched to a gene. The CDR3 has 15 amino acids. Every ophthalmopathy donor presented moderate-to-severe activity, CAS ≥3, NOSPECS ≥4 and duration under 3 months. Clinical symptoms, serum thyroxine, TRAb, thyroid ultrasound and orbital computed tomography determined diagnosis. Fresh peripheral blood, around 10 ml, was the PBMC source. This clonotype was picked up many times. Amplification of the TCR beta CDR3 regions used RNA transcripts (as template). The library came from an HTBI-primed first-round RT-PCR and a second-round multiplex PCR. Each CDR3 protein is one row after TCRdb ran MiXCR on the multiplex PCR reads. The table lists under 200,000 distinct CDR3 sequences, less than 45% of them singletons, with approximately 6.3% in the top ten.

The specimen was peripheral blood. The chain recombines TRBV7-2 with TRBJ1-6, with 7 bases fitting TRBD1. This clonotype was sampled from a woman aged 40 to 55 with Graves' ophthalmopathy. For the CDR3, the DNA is TGTGCCAGCAGCTCACAGGGGTCCTATAATTCACCCCTCCACTTT. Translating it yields CASSSQGSYNSPLHF.